This TCR beta chain derives from a study of beta chain features in type 1 diabetes (dated by TCRdb to the late 2010s). About the full investigation: Mean age, gender distribution, total cell number and subset yield were not different between patients and healthy donors. Regulatory and stem cell-like memory subsets were obtained from only 8 patients and roughly eight healthy donors, while naive and central memory subsets were obtained from all 30 or so donors. Across all samples, some 99 million sorted cells were examined, and cell number per subset correlated strongly with RNA yield. In the study, recently diagnosed type 1 diabetes patients and matched healthy donors were compared on the TCRB repertoires of their sorted circulating CD4+ T cell subsets. The paper as a whole reports these results and caveats: Shorter templates might be favored by PCR, yet because patient and control samples were amplified and corrected together, any such skew would affect both groups equally. Because cDNA was sequenced instead of genomic DNA, activated cells with high expression could be over-represented, although the groups did not differ in activation or CD3 levels. Naive, central memory and regulatory TCRB repertoires appeared to be more similar among patients than among healthy donors. Because small numbers of individuals were included in the HLA sub-analyses, any influence of HLA type on TCRB rearrangement was left unresolved. At VDJ recombination sites, patients with type 1 diabetes made fewer insertions and deleted more nucleotides, a pattern implying thymic rearrangement abnormalities. A moderate but significant shortening of TCRB CDR3 length was observed in type 1 diabetes patients in all four CD4+ subsets.

From each donor, a single peripheral blood sample of 100 to 150 mL on average was drawn into heparinised tubes. Using a panel that included CD45RO, CCR7, CD25, CD127, CD95 and CD27, naive, central memory, regulatory and stem cell-like memory CD4+ T cells were sorted on a BD FACSAria II. A purity above 95% was achieved for all sorted populations. PBMCs were separated immediately by Lymphoprep density gradient centrifugation and were stained directly, without being cultured. Samples were stained and sorted in pairs, with one healthy donor and one patient per experiment, so that batch effects were minimized. As regards this clone: Its antigen is still unknown. No qualities accompany the bases; no much larger clone lies one base away.

The entire isolated RNA was reverse transcribed using the High Capacity cDNA Reverse Transcription Kit, and thus expressed TCRB transcripts were sequenced. Naive, central memory and regulatory T cell samples underwent deep immunoSEQ sequencing, averaging roughly 3.4 million total reads per sample. Sorted cells were lysed in RLT buffer, and RNA was extracted using DNase-treated RNeasy Micro or Mini kits according to cell number. Each cell subset was processed on its own to prevent cross-contamination, while patient and healthy donor samples were processed together. Using the immunoSEQ multiplex PCR, TCRB sequences were amplified from cDNA into 87-bp fragments spanning the CDR3 region. The amplicons were sequenced using the Illumina HiSeq platform. The study's own analysis went as follows. PCR bias was corrected computationally using synthetic template baselines, and reads within Hamming distance 2 were collapsed, with unmergeable singletons discarded. Reads were aligned against IMGT to assign V, D and J genes, CDR3 length and insertions or deletions at six rearrangement sites. Within each subset, clonotype counts were normalized to the number of sorted cells before true diversity and Gini coefficients were calculated with the tcR R package. The overlap coefficient, calculated on TCRB nucleotide sequences, was used to quantify repertoire sharing. Out-of-frame TCRB sequences from naive cells were analyzed as a proxy for the pre-selection repertoire. The clones in this table, taken by TCRdb from immuneACCESS, are in-frame only. Not every clone is retained; where verified, under half of the shortfall comes from an unresolved V gene, and the cause of the rest is unknown. The V and J calls and clone size are taken from that table; D and trimming were inferred from the DNA. The sample table records about 340,000 clones; roughly 12% of these occur just once. The ten top clones hold around 0.016% of the sample.

Sequencing input: naive CD4+ T cells from blood. Per the publication, the cell subset or site label means: true naive CD4+ T cells. This sequence originates from a woman under 30 with type 1 diabetes.

The DNA sequence is given as TGTGCCAGCAGCCAGATAGCGGGGACGAAGTACGAGCAGTACTTC. Its translation is CASSQIAGTKYEQYF. The rearranged segments are TRBV6-5 and TRBJ2-7, with 8 bases matching TRBD2. V ends up 6 bases short and J 4 bases short, with an unmatched junction base count of 11. Reading the germline V gene gives CDR1 MNHEY and CDR2 SVGAGI. The cysteine opens and the phenylalanine closes a CDR3 of 15 amino acids. The kept DNA is CDR3 alone, 45 bases in frame from the first base.